The 27 T cell receptor beta chains reported below all come from one sample, sequenced in a study of blood T cell repertoires in COVID-19. Sequencing was performed with immunoSEQ multiplex PCR; in TCRdb, only in-frame clones are kept and a portion is missing. This table has 100,000 or so clones, 80% to 90% appearing once. The sample taken for sequencing was PBMCs or T cells enriched from blood (not recorded which). The receptors originated from a woman aged 50 to 60 who had recovered from COVID-19.

The J gene is TRBJ2-7, the V gene TRBV5-6; weak D call: TRBD1 (6 bases). This CDR3 is 12 amino acids long. Germline V gene data show CDR1 as SGHDT and CDR2 as YYEEEE. With 4 bases removed from V and 4 bases from J, the gap between germline ends came to 9 bases. This chain's CDR3 is CASSRTAYEQYF. CDR3 coding DNA: TGTGCCAGCAGCAGGACAGCTTACGAGCAGTACTTC.

This clone showed up just once. The V and J genes are TRBV10-1 and TRBJ2-3, with 12 bases aligning to TRBD2. The CDR3 is made up of 13 amino acids. J gave up 10 bases and V 3 bases, and 2 bases lay outside the gene matches. Germline loops: CDR1 WNHNN, CDR2 SYGVQD (reference sequence). The CDR3 here is CASSERLAGAQYF. CDR3 sequence (DNA): TGCGCCAGCAGTGAAAGACTAGCGGGAGCGCAGTATTTT.

This clone was counted only a few times. V is TRBV4-1 and J is TRBJ2-1; 9 bases match TRBD1. Germline V gene sequence: CDR1 MGHRA, CDR2 YSYEKL. With 1 base clipped from V and 5 bases from J, the junction kept 9 bases outside the gene matches. CDR3 length: 17 amino acids. In nucleotides, the CDR3 is TGCGCCAGCAGCCAAGGCCCCGGACAGGGGCGGAACAATGAGCAGTTCTTC. This translates into CASSQGPGQGRNNEQFF.

As to this clone: The junction departs from germline at one end; a sequencing error may be responsible. This CDR3 reads CASSLDWRQSF. The CDR3, as DNA: TGTGCCAGCAGCTTAGACTGGCGACAGTCCTTC. The V call is TRBV11-2, the J call TRBJ1-2; D possibly corresponds to TRBD1 (5 bases). Germline CDR1 and CDR2: SGHAT and FQNNGV. This CDR3 is built from 11 residues.

This sequence joins TRBV6-1 and TRBJ1-6; tentative D call: TRBD1 (6 bases). The CDR3 has 15 residues. Germline CDR1 is MNHNS and CDR2 is SASEGT. Between the trimmed V and J ends, which lost 3 bases and 7 bases, there was a span of 13 bases. The CDR3 protein is CASSDGWTENSPLHF. In DNA, the CDR3 is TGTGCCAGCAGTGATGGTTGGACAGAGAATTCACCCCTCCACTTT.

The chain joins TRBV27 to TRBJ1-6; D possibly corresponds to TRBD1 (6 bases). V shed 6 bases and J shed 0 bases, with 9 bases lying between them. The CDR3 spans 15 residues. Germline-derived CDR1 and CDR2 are MNHEY and SMNVEV (reference sequence). The DNA for the CDR3 is TGTGCCAGCAGAGTGGACAGCTCCTATAATTCACCCCTCCACTTT. It yields the protein CASRVDSSYNSPLHF.

This clone was counted once. The J gene is TRBJ2-7, the V gene TRBV10-3; tentatively, D is TRBD2 (7 bases). V was cut by 3 bases and J by 0 bases, with 21 bases left in between. The CDR3 runs 18 residues. Germline V gives CDR1 ENHRY, CDR2 SYGVKD. Here the CDR3 DNA reads TGTGCCATCAGTGACCCGATTAGGGGGGGGGTAAGCTCCTACGAGCAGTACTTC. It is translated as CAISDPIRGGVSSYEQYF.

The rearrangement joins TRBV9 to TRBJ2-7, with a tentative D call TRBD2 (6 bases). Trimming shortened V by 3 bases and J by 1 base, and 11 bases separated the two germline ends. The CDR3 covers 14 residues. Per the germline V gene, CDR1 is SGDLS and CDR2 is YYNGEE. Here the CDR3 reads CASSGIAESYEQYF. The CDR3 nucleotides read TGTGCCAGCAGCGGAATAGCGGAATCCTACGAGCAGTACTTC.

The chain combines TRBV28 with TRBJ1-1; no firm D call. Germline V gene data show CDR1 as MDHEN and CDR2 as SYDVKM. This CDR3 region has 13 residues. V shed 2 bases and J shed 7 bases, with 11 bases lying between them. The CDR3 is CASSLNGHLEAFF. As DNA, the CDR3 is TGTGCCAGCAGTTTAAACGGTCACCTTGAAGCTTTCTTT.

This sequence joins TRBV5-1 and TRBJ1-4; D uncertain. Germline values: CDR1 SGHRS, CDR2 YFSETQ. CDR3 size: 14 residues. V dropped 4 bases and J dropped 8 bases, with 15 bases sitting between them. The CDR3 DNA follows: TGCGCCAGCAGCGCCGAAAATGTGAGGGAAAAACTGTTTTTT. Its translation is CASSAENVREKLFF. The full variable domain, in which reference TRBV5-1 and TRBJ1-4 provide the parts outside the CDR3, is KAGVTQTPRYLIKTRGQQVTLSCSPISGHRSVSWYQQTPGQGLQFLFEYFSETQRNKGNFPGRFSGRQFSNSRSEMNVSTLELGDSALYLCASSAENVREKLFFGSGTQLSVL.

The gene calls are TRBV7-6 and TRBJ2-7; 7 bases are a match to TRBD2. The ends lost 5 bases at V and 0 bases at J; junction bases unmatched: 7. The CDR3 spans 15 residues. The germline V gene encodes CDR1 SGHVS and CDR2 FNYEAQ. CDR3 sequence (DNA): TGTGCCAGCAGCGCCTCCGGGGGGACCTCCTACGAGCAGTACTTC. Amino acid sequence: CASSASGGTSYEQYF.

The chain uses TRBV5-4 and TRBJ2-7, with D uncertain. This CDR3 region has 12 residues. V was pared by 7 bases and J by 4 bases, with 12 bases between. Looked up from germline, CDR1 is SGHNT and CDR2 is YYREEE (reference sequence). DNA for the CDR3: TGTGCCAGCGGAGTGTTGGGTTACGAGCAGTACTTC. This translates into CASGVLGYEQYF. The full variable domain, in which reference TRBV5-4 and TRBJ2-7 provide the parts outside the CDR3, is ETGVTQSPTHLIKTRGQQVTLRCSSQSGHNTVSWYQQALGQGPQFIFQYYREEENGRGNFPPRFSGLQFPNYSSELNVNALELDDSALYLCASGVLGYEQYFGPGTRLTVT.

J is TRBJ2-7 and V is TRBV5-1, with TRBD1 identical over 9 bases. Germline V CDR1 and CDR2: SGHRS, YFSETQ. CDR3 length equals 14 residues. J lost 4 bases, V lost 1 base, and 3 bases had no gene match. The CDR3 nucleotides are TGCGCCAGCAGCTTGCTTGGGACAGGGTACGAGCAGTACTTC. This encodes CASSLLGTGYEQYF.

This sequence joins TRBV28 and TRBJ2-3; TRBD2 aligns across 7 bases. Germline-derived CDR1 and CDR2 are MDHEN and SYDVKM. This CDR3 is built from 17 residues. V dropped 6 bases and J dropped 0; count of bases not matched to a gene: 12. The CDR3, as DNA: TGTGCCAGCAGCTCCCCCACAGCGGGGCTTAGCACAGATACGCAGTATTTT. It specifies CASSSPTAGLSTDTQYF.

V and J are TRBV27 and TRBJ1-4, with TRBD1 matching over 9 bases. Per the germline V gene, CDR1 is MNHEY and CDR2 is SMNVEV (reference sequence). V lost 3 bases, J lost 3 bases, and 5 bases stayed unmatched. The CDR3 has 16 amino acids. The CDR3 loop is CASSFYTGGPNEKLFF. CDR3 DNA sequence: TGTGCCAGCAGTTTTTACACAGGGGGCCCTAATGAAAAACTGTTTTTT.

The chain carries TRBV12-3 or TRBV12-4 and TRBJ2-5; D not certain. Trimming left V 4 bases short and J 1 base short, with 7 bases between. The CDR3 extends over 13 amino acids. CDR3 residues: CASSWALQETQYF. Written as DNA, the CDR3 is TGTGCCAGCAGTTGGGCACTCCAAGAGACCCAGTACTTC.

The gene calls are TRBV5-1 and TRBJ2-3, with TRBD1 as a possible D gene (6 bases). The CDR3 length is 15 residues. Trimming shortened V by 0 bases and J by 8 bases, and 16 bases separated the two germline ends. Germline V CDR1 and CDR2: SGHRS, YFSETQ. The CDR3 region is CASSLEDSGVGTQYF. The DNA for the CDR3 is TGCGCCAGCAGCTTGGAGGACAGTGGGGTGGGTACGCAGTATTTT.

The chain uses TRBV5-1 and TRBJ1-4; D perhaps matches TRBD1 (5 bases). Germline V gene sequence: CDR1 SGHRS, CDR2 YFSETQ. The CDR3 loop spans 15 amino acids. V was cut by 0 bases and J by 7 bases, with 13 bases left in between. The CDR3 here is CASSLGWGFLEKLFF. The CDR3 DNA sequence: TGCGCCAGCAGCTTGGGGTGGGGCTTTCTTGAAAAACTGTTTTTT.

The gene calls are TRBV7-2 and TRBJ1-4; a weak D match, TRBD1 (6 bases). V lost 1 base, J lost 7 bases, and 10 bases lay in between. Germline lookup yields CDR1 SGHTA and CDR2 FQGNSA. CDR3 length: 14 amino acids. Written as DNA, the CDR3 is TGTGCCAGCAGCTTAGACAGGGATCGTGAAAAACTGTTTTTT. Residues: CASSLDRDREKLFF.

This chain uses TRBV6-5 with TRBJ2-7; D is perhaps TRBD1 (5 bases). CDR3 length: 13 residues. Trimming shortened V by 6 bases and J by 5 bases, and 14 bases separated the two germline ends. Germline values: CDR1 MNHEY, CDR2 SVGAGI. DNA of the CDR3: TGTGCCAGCAGACCCCAGGGTTCCCACGAGCAGTACTTC. This sequence encodes CASRPQGSHEQYF.

J is TRBJ2-7 and V is TRBV7-9; perhaps TRBD2 as D (5 bases). This CDR3 region has 16 residues. The V gene's germline CDR1 is SEHNR and CDR2 FQNEAQ (reference sequence). With 2 bases removed from V and 4 bases from J, the gap between germline ends came to 18 bases. The CDR3 protein is CASSLMSKREKYEQYF. The CDR3 DNA sequence: TGTGCCAGCAGCTTAATGTCCAAGAGGGAAAAGTACGAGCAGTACTTC.

V gene TRBV5-1 combines with J gene TRBJ1-1; the D gene is possibly TRBD1 (5 bases). Trimming cost V 4 bases and J 6 bases, with 19 bases left between them. The CDR3 covers 15 residues. The germline CDR1 and CDR2 sequences are SGHRS and YFSETQ. As DNA, the CDR3 is TGCGCCAGCAGCACGACTAGGGACCGCGGCTCTGAAGCTTTCTTT. This codes for CASSTTRDRGSEAFF.

This chain links TRBV6-5 with TRBJ2-3, with a weak D call TRBD1 (5 bases). Trimming shortened V by 4 bases and J by 0 bases, and 8 bases separated the two germline ends. The CDR3 loop spans 14 amino acids. The germline V gene encodes CDR1 MNHEY and CDR2 SVGAGI. The CDR3 DNA reads as TGTGCCAGCAGTTCAGGGTTCAGCACAGATACGCAGTATTTT. Translation: CASSSGFSTDTQYF.

This chain joins TRBV2 and TRBJ1-2; 11 bases align to TRBD1. This CDR3 contains 14 residues. The germline V gene encodes CDR1 SNHLY and CDR2 FYNNEI. With V trimmed by 6 bases and J by 8 bases, 8 bases remained unmatched. The CDR3 loop reads CASRGQGDLEGYTF. In nucleotides, the CDR3 is TGTGCCAGCAGGGGACAGGGGGACCTGGAGGGCTACACCTTC.

The chain uses TRBV9 and TRBJ2-5; 9 bases map to TRBD1. This CDR3 is built from 16 residues. The ends lost 3 bases at V and 5 bases at J; junction bases unmatched: 11. The germline CDR1 and CDR2 sequences are SGDLS and YYNGEE. The CDR3, as DNA: TGTGCCAGCAGCGCCGCCCCGGGACAGGGCACCGAGACCCAGTACTTC. It encodes CASSAAPGQGTETQYF.

Here the CDR3 DNA reads TGTGCCAGTAGTATAGCGGGACAGACGAAACTGTTTTTT. It translates to CASSIAGQTKLFF. V is TRBV19 and J is TRBJ1-4; 7 positions agree with TRBD1. The germline V gene encodes CDR1 LNHDA and CDR2 SQIVND (reference sequence). Unmatched junction bases numbered 4, after V lost 1 base and J lost 11 bases. The CDR3 loop spans 13 amino acids.

CDR3 in amino acids: CASRMVRQAYNEQFF. The CDR3 DNA reads as TGTGCCAGCAGAATGGTTCGACAGGCCTACAATGAGCAGTTCTTC. J is TRBJ2-1 and V is TRBV28; possibly TRBD1 for D (6 bases). Germline assignment: CDR1 MDHEN and CDR2 SYDVKM. V lost 6 bases, J lost 2 bases, and 14 bases lay in between. The CDR3 length is 15 residues. Full variable domain (remainder filled in from reference TRBV28 and TRBJ2-1): DVKVTQSSRYLVKRTGEKVFLECVQDMDHENMFWYRQDPGLGLRLIYFSYDVKMKEKGDIPEGYSVSREKKERFSLILESASTNQTSMYLCASRMVRQAYNEQFFGPGTRLTVL.